The next 19 T cell receptor beta chains were all read from a single sample in a study of response to subunit inactivated influenza vaccine. One entry per CDR3 protein results from TCRdb running MiXCR on the RT-PCR reads. Here the sample spans some 500,000 distinct CDR3 sequences, approximately 16% being singletons. Sequences were derived from CD4+ T cells sorted from PBMCs, sampled around 2 years after vaccination. The source of these receptors is a man aged 45 to 70 who received an inactivated influenza vaccine.

The chain combines TRBV21-1 with TRBJ2-2; TRBD1 reflects the table's D call only, with no check against the DNA. TRBV21-1 has pseudogene status. This CDR3 comprises 16 residues. The CDR3 coding sequence is TGTGCCAGCAGCGTACGGGACAGGGGTAACACCGGGGAGCTGTTTTTT. Translation gives CASSVRDRGNTGELFF.

CDR3 nucleotides: TGCGCCAGCAGCTTGGTTGCGGGAGAAGACACCGGGGAGCTGTTTTTT. Its protein is CASSLVAGEDTGELFF. This rearrangement joins TRBV5-1 to TRBJ2-2; 7 nucleotides match TRBD2. Per the germline V gene, CDR1 is SGHRS and CDR2 is YFSETQ. The CDR3 loop spans 16 amino acids. The V segment lost 0 bases and the J segment 3 bases; nucleotides outside the gene matches: 5.

The rearrangement links TRBV10-3 to TRBJ1-2; no definite D call. Trimming removed 0 bases from V and 4 bases from J, with 9 bases in between. The CDR3 is 14 amino acids. Germline V CDR1 and CDR2: ENHRY, SYGVKD. The CDR3 reads CAISESRGFYGYTF. CDR3 bases: TGTGCCATCAGTGAGTCGAGAGGTTTCTATGGCTACACCTTC.

CDR3 sequence: CASSGGVHPNEQYF. The CDR3 DNA reads as TGTGCCAGCAGCGGCGGGGTGCATCCCAACGAGCAGTACTTC. The V call is TRBV2, the J call TRBJ2-7, with D maybe TRBD2 (6 bases). CDR1 and CDR2 (germline): SNHLY, FYNNEI. The CDR3 consists of 14 residues. Between the trimmed V and J ends, which lost 6 bases and 5 bases, there was a span of 17 bases.

This clonotype came up a few times. The rearrangement uses TRBV7-2 and TRBJ1-4, with D unclear. The CDR3 has 14 amino acids. CDR1 and CDR2 from the germline V gene are SGHTA and FQGNSA. V was cut by 5 bases and J by 8 bases, with 15 bases left in between. The CDR3 nucleotides are TGTGCCAGCAGCCGAGGCGGGGATAGAGAAAAACTGTTTTTT. As protein: CASSRGGDREKLFF. The full variable domain, in which reference TRBV7-2 and TRBJ1-4 provide the parts outside the CDR3, is GAGVSQSPSNKVTEKGKDVELRCDPISGHTALYWYRQSLGQGLEFLIYFQGNSAPDKSGLPSDRFSAERTGGSVSTLTIQRTQQEDSAVYLCASSRGGDREKLFFGSGTQLSVL.

V gene TRBV5-6 combines with J gene TRBJ2-7; either TRBD1 or TRBD2 may supply D (5 bases each). CDR3 size: 13 residues. V lost 5 bases, J lost 6 bases, and 15 bases lay in between. The germline V gene encodes CDR1 SGHDT and CDR2 YYEEEE. The DNA of the CDR3 is TGTGCCAGCAGACCCGTCGCTGGGGGCGAGCAGTACTTC. Translated, it gives CASRPVAGGEQYF.

The chain's CDR3 is CASILGGNTEAFF. CDR3 nucleotides: TGTGCCAGCATTCTGGGGGGGAACACTGAAGCTTTCTTT. The chain is built from TRBV3-1 and TRBJ1-1, with TRBD1 as a possible D gene (5 bases). V was shortened by 7 bases and J by 1 base, with 10 bases between the two germline ends. Germline V gives CDR1 LGHDT, CDR2 YNNKEL (reference sequence). The CDR3 is 13 amino acids.

This clonotype occurred a few times. The rearrangement uses TRBV10-3 and TRBJ1-1, with D maybe TRBD1 (6 bases). Germline loops: CDR1 ENHRY, CDR2 SYGVKD. V was shortened by 7 bases and J by 6 bases, with 15 bases between the two germline ends. The CDR3 runs to 13 residues. CDR3 loop: CAINEYREAEAFF. For the CDR3, the DNA is TGTGCCATCAATGAATACAGGGAGGCTGAAGCTTTCTTT.

The chain is built from TRBV3-1 and TRBJ2-3, with D tentatively TRBD2 (5 bases). From germline, CDR1 is LGHDT and CDR2 YNNKEL (reference sequence). Trimming stripped 4 bases from V and 2 bases from J, with 10 bases between. The CDR3 sequence is 14 residues long. CDR3 bases: TGTGCCAGCAGCCCGCGACTACCCACAGATACGCAGTATTTT. Translation gives CASSPRLPTDTQYF.

The V gene is TRBV5-6, the J gene TRBJ2-1; unclear D gene. The germline V gene encodes CDR1 SGHDT and CDR2 YYEEEE. This CDR3 is 16 amino acids long. Deletions cut 1 base from V and 2 bases from J, with 13 bases between. The CDR3 DNA follows: TGTGCCAGCAGCTTGCAACTCAGGAAGGCCTACAATGAGCAGTTCTTC. As protein: CASSLQLRKAYNEQFF.

J is TRBJ1-2 and V is TRBV20-1, with TRBD1 matching over 7 bases. V shed 6 bases and J 6 bases; nucleotides not matched to a gene: 7. The CDR3 is made up of 12 amino acids. Germline CDR1 DFQATT, CDR2 SNEGSKA (reference sequence). CDR3 nucleotide sequence: TGCAGTGCAATGACAGGGTCGGATGGCTACACCTTC. This translates into CSAMTGSDGYTF.

V is TRBV9 and J is TRBJ1-1, with D maybe TRBD1 (6 bases). The V and J ends lost 0 bases and 7 bases respectively, with 16 bases between them. Germline loops: CDR1 SGDLS, CDR2 YYNGEE. The CDR3 covers 15 residues. The CDR3 here is CASSVATGGAGEAFF. CDR3 in DNA: TGTGCCAGCAGCGTAGCTACGGGGGGGGCTGGTGAAGCTTTCTTT.

The CDR3 DNA follows: TGCAGTGCTGAGACTAGCGGGAGGTCGGGTGAGCAGTACTTC. Translation gives CSAETSGRSGEQYF. V gene TRBV20-1 combines with J gene TRBJ2-7; 13 bases map to TRBD2. Germline V gene lookup returns CDR1 DFQATT and CDR2 SNEGSKA (reference sequence). Unmatched junction bases numbered 8, after V lost 5 bases and J lost 7 bases. The length of the CDR3 is 14 residues.

This clonotype has a handful of counts. The rearrangement links TRBV4-3 to TRBJ2-3, with 11 bases that match TRBD2. J gave up 4 bases and V 1 base, and 7 bases lay outside the gene matches. The CDR3 is 17 amino acids. CDR1 is LGHNA and CDR2 is YSLEER in the germline V gene. CDR3 DNA sequence: TGCGCCAGCAGCCAAGTTGTAGCGGGAGGGCCTGCAGATACGCAGTATTTT. Translation gives CASSQVVAGGPADTQYF.

This clonotype came up many times. V gene TRBV7-2 combines with J gene TRBJ2-2; 13 bases match TRBD2. From germline, CDR1 is SGHTA and CDR2 FQGNSA. With V trimmed by 6 bases and J by 6 bases, 4 bases remained unmatched. This CDR3 contains 15 residues. CDR3 DNA sequence: TGTGCCAGCAGTTTCGGACTAGCGGGAGCCGGGGAGCTGTTTTTT. It is translated as CASSFGLAGAGELFF.

V is TRBV11-1 and J is TRBJ2-7; D gene unclear. This CDR3 has 13 residues. V shed 0 bases and J shed 7 bases, with 10 bases lying between them. The germline V gene has CDR1 SGHAT and CDR2 FQDESV (reference sequence). The CDR3 DNA sequence: TGTGCCAGCAGCTTAGCGCATCCGAATGAGCAGTACTTC. This codes for CASSLAHPNEQYF.

This clonotype was observed a few times. The chain is built from TRBV6-1 and TRBJ2-1, with 8 bases matching TRBD1. Germline CDR1 reads MNHNS; CDR2 reads SASEGT. The CDR3 extends over 14 amino acids. V trimming: 5 bases; J trimming: 6 bases; junction bases outside the gene matches: 6. The CDR3 region has the DNA TGTGCCAGCAGTCAACGACAGGGGAGCAATGAGCAGTTCTTC. Translating gives CASSQRQGSNEQFF.

The chain uses TRBV12-3 or TRBV12-4 and TRBJ2-1; 12 bases fit TRBD2. J gave up 5 bases and V 5 bases, and 4 bases lay outside the gene matches. CDR3 size: 15 residues. CDR3 nucleotides: TGTGCCAGCAGTGCAGCTAGCGGGAGGGACAATGAGCAGTTCTTC. This gives the protein CASSAASGRDNEQFF.

This clonotype was counted only a few times. V is TRBV28 and J is TRBJ2-7, with D perhaps TRBD2 (6 bases). Trimming took 5 bases from V and 0 from J, leaving 20 bases between them. The CDR3 is 17 amino acids. The germline V gene has CDR1 MDHEN and CDR2 SYDVKM. CDR3 protein: CASSPILAPGSSYEQYF. CDR3 DNA sequence: TGTGCCAGCAGTCCGATACTAGCACCAGGGAGCTCCTACGAGCAGTACTTC.